A selection of T cell receptor beta chains follows, all from one sample in a study of control samples from healthy donors and cancer patients. Assay: immunoSEQ multiplex PCR; the TCRdb copy retains only in-frame clones and omits some. The sample includes tens of thousands of clones, just over 70% seen only once; the top ten take approximately 17%. Sequencing input: formalin-fixed, paraffin-embedded tissue. These receptor sequences come from a male donor with melanoma. Each CDR3 is given with its conserved first and last residue. The D gene is left open where the match is weak. Size values are once, few and many counts, or a class for expanded clones, and some rows have none.

clone_size | j_call | v_call | d_call | cdr3_nt | cdr3_aa
few | TRBJ1-5 | TRBV19 | TRBD1 | TGTGCCAGTAGTAGTGCAGGGGGCGCGGGCAATCAGCCCCAGCATTTT | CASSSAGGAGNQPQHF
. | TRBJ1-4 | TRBV18 | TRBD1 | TGTGCCAGCTCACTCCAGGGGGGTGAAAAACTGTTTTTT | CASSLQGGEKLFF
. | TRBJ1-5 | TRBV18 | . | TGTGCCAGCTCGCGAGATTGGGACACCTCAATTGGGCCCCAGCATTTT | CASSRDWDTSIGPQHF
once | TRBJ1-2 | TRBV7-9 | . | TGTGCCAGCAGCTTGACAGGATATGGCTACACCTTC | CASSLTGYGYTF
. | TRBJ2-3 | TRBV11-2 | . | TGTGCCAGCAGCTTATTAGGACCCACAGATACGCAGTATTTT | CASSLLGPTDTQYF
many | TRBJ2-7 | TRBV7-2 | TRBD1 | TGTGCCAGCACCCTGGGGCAGGGGGCGGGCGAGCAGTACTTC | CASTLGQGAGEQYF
. | TRBJ2-3 | TRBV7-2 | . | TGTGCCAGCAGCTCCCCGTTGGAACCTAGCACAGATACGCAGTATTTT | CASSSPLEPSTDTQYF
. | TRBJ1-1 | TRBV7-9 | . | TGTGCCAGCACCCCAGACACTGAAGCTTTCTTT | CASTPDTEAFF
few | TRBJ2-3 | TRBV6-5 | TRBD2 | TGTGCCAGCAGTAGGACTAGGGCTGGGGATACGCAGTATTTT | CASSRTRAGDTQYF
. | TRBJ2-2 | TRBV18 | . | TGTGCCAGCTCACGGCGGGACACCGGGGAGCTGTTTTTT | CASSRRDTGELFF
. | TRBJ2-2 | TRBV19 | . | TGTGCCAGTACCCCAAGGCGTTATCTAAACACCGGGGAGCTGTTTTTT | CASTPRRYLNTGELFF
. | TRBJ2-1 | TRBV11-2 | TRBD1 | TGTGCCAGCAGCTCGGAGGACAGGGGTCATTACAATGAGCAGTTCTTC | CASSSEDRGHYNEQFF
. | TRBJ2-3 | TRBV27 | TRBD2 | TGTGCCAGCAGCCGGGGACTAGGTCCAGATACGCAGTATTTT | CASSRGLGPDTQYF
. | TRBJ1-2 | TRBV28 | . | TGTGCCAGCAGACCGGGCGGATATGGCTACACCTTC | CASRPGGYGYTF
. | TRBJ1-1 | TRBV6-6 | . | TGTGCCATCGGTGTTTCCGGGAACACTGAAGCTTTCTTT | CAIGVSGNTEAFF
once | TRBJ1-1 | TRBV5-1 | . | TGCGCCAGCAAGACGGGCGGGTGGAACACTGAAGCTTTCTTT | CASKTGGWNTEAFF
. | TRBJ2-7 | TRBV6-5 | . | TGTGCCACCAGGACTACGCACGAGCAGTACTTC | CATRTTHEQYF
. | TRBJ1-5 | TRBV7-9 | . | TGTGCCAGCAGCCTATCGGGGGGGAATCAGCCCCAGCATTTT | CASSLSGGNQPQHF
. | TRBJ2-2 | TRBV7-2 | TRBD2 | TGTGCCAGCGGGGGACTAGCTGGCGCCGGGGAGCTGTTTTTT | CASGGLAGAGELFF
few | TRBJ1-1 | TRBV6-2/TRBV6-3 | . | TGTGCCAGCAGTTCGGGACGTTACACTGAAGCTTTCTTT | CASSSGRYTEAFF
. | TRBJ1-4 | TRBV9 | TRBD1 | TGTGCCAGCAGCGTAGGAGGGGGCGCAGATGAAAAACTGTTTTTT | CASSVGGGADEKLFF
. | TRBJ2-1 | TRBV18 | TRBD2 | TGTGCCAGCTCAACTATCGCTACTAGCGGGAGTCTCGATGAGCAGTTCTTC | CASSTIATSGSLDEQFF
large | TRBJ1-5 | TRBV2 | . | TGTGCCAGCAGTGGGGTCGGTAATAGCAATCAGCCCCAGCATTTT | CASSGVGNSNQPQHF
. | TRBJ1-4 | TRBV5-5 | . | TGTGCCAGCAGCTTGGCCGGGATACGGGAAAAACTGTTTTTT | CASSLAGIREKLFF
. | TRBJ2-5 | TRBV10-3 | . | TGTGCCATCAGTGAGGTGGACCAAGAACGGGAGACCCAGTACTTC | CAISEVDQERETQYF
few | TRBJ2-3 | TRBV20-1 | . | TGCAGTGCTACCGTACGCACGCAGTATTTT | CSATVRTQYF
few | TRBJ1-4 | TRBV18 | . | TGTGCCAGCTCACCACCCGGGACGCGAAATGAAAAACTGTTTTTT | CASSPPGTRNEKLFF
. | TRBJ1-4 | TRBV15 | . | TGTGCCACCAGCAGAATGACAGCTTATAATGAAAAACTGTTTTTT | CATSRMTAYNEKLFF
. | TRBJ2-7 | TRBV4-1 | TRBD1 | TGCGCCAGCAGCCGTAGGCAGGGGGACTACGAGCAGTACTTC | CASSRRQGDYEQYF
. | TRBJ2-1 | TRBV5-5 | . | TGTGCCAGCAGCTTGGGGCCGCCGAGCTCCTACAATGAGCAGTTCTTC | CASSLGPPSSYNEQFF
. | TRBJ1-1 | TRBV25-1 | TRBD1 | TGTGCCAGCAGTGCCAGGGGGCTAACTGAAGCTTTCTTT | CASSARGLTEAFF
. | TRBJ2-1 | TRBV11-1 | . | TGTGCCAGCAGCTTAGGGAGGGATTCCTACAATGAGCAGTTCTTC | CASSLGRDSYNEQFF
. | TRBJ1-2 | TRBV28 | . | TGTGCCAGCAGGGGTCGGACGGAAACGTTCTATGGCTACACCTTC | CASRGRTETFYGYTF
. | TRBJ2-3 | TRBV6-4 | TRBD1 | TGTGCCAGCAGGGAGACAGGGGGGTTCGATACGCAGTATTTT | CASRETGGFDTQYF
. | TRBJ1-5 | TRBV5-4 | . | TGTGCCAGCAGCTTCGGGGGGTCAGAGCAGCCCCAGCATTTT | CASSFGGSEQPQHF
. | TRBJ1-1 | TRBV15 | TRBD1 | TGTGCCACCAGCAGAGGAGGGACAGGGTTTGAAGCTTTCTTT | CATSRGGTGFEAFF
. | TRBJ2-1 | TRBV18 | TRBD2 | TGTGCCAGCTCACCCCGAGCGGGAGCAGGTACCTACAATGAGCAGTTCTTC | CASSPRAGAGTYNEQFF
. | TRBJ2-7 | TRBV9 | . | TGTGCCAGCAGCGTAGAGGGCTTCTCCTACGAGCAGTACTTC | CASSVEGFSYEQYF
. | TRBJ2-5 | TRBV25-1 | TRBD1 | TGTGCCAGCAGTGACCCCGGGACAGGGTTAGGGGAGACCCAGTACTTC | CASSDPGTGLGETQYF
few | TRBJ2-3 | TRBV24-1 | . | TGTGCCACCAAACCCGGGACAAGGGGCACAGATACGCAGTATTTT | CATKPGTRGTDTQYF
medium-sized | TRBJ1-2 | TRBV10-3 | . | TGTGCCATCAGTGATAGACGGGACTATGGCTACACCTTC | CAISDRRDYGYTF
. | TRBJ2-1 | TRBV6-5 | TRBD1 | TGTGCCAGCAGGCTCGGACAGGGAGTGAGTAATGAGCAGTTCTTC | CASRLGQGVSNEQFF
. | TRBJ2-1 | TRBV7-3 | TRBD2 | TGTGCCAGCAGCCCCCGACTAGCGGGAGAACACGAGCAGTTCTTC | CASSPRLAGEHEQFF
. | TRBJ2-5 | TRBV5-1 | . | TGCGCCAGCAGGCTGACCCGAGAGACCCAGTACTTC | CASRLTRETQYF
. | TRBJ2-6 | TRBV18 | . | TGTGCCAGCTCACCACCCTACGGGCCTCTGGGCCTTATACCAATAACGTCTGGGGCCAACGTCCTGACTTTC | CASSPPYGPLGLIPITSGANVLTF
few | TRBJ1-3 | TRBV18 | TRBD1 | TGTGCCAGCTCCACTAGCCAGGGGGATGGAAACACCATATATTTT | CASSTSQGDGNTIYF
. | TRBJ2-1 | TRBV2 | TRBD2 | TGTGCCAGCAGTGAAGGGCTAGCGGGAGCTGAGCAGTTCTTC | CASSEGLAGAEQFF
. | TRBJ1-5 | TRBV6-2/TRBV6-3 | TRBD1 | TGTGCCAGCAGTCGAACAGGGGGCAATCAGCCCCAGCATTTT | CASSRTGGNQPQHF
. | TRBJ2-1 | TRBV2 | TRBD2 | TGTGCCAGCAGTGAAAGACTAGCGGTATACAATGAGCAGTTCTTC | CASSERLAVYNEQFF
. | TRBJ2-1 | TRBV7-9 | . | TGTGCCAGCAGCTTGATGCCGATAGGTGAGCAGTTCTTC | CASSLMPIGEQFF
. | TRBJ2-3 | TRBV11-2 | TRBD2 | TGTGCCAGCAGCTTGGGGAACGGGAGGGCCACAGATACGCAGTATTTT | CASSLGNGRATDTQYF
. | TRBJ2-5 | TRBV28 | TRBD1 | TGTGCCAGCAGTTGGGACAGGTCCCTTGGGGACTTC | CASSWDRSLGDF
. | TRBJ2-6 | TRBV29-1 | TRBD1 | TGCAGCGCCGGGACAGGGTCTGGGGCCAACGTCCTGACTTTC | CSAGTGSGANVLTF
. | TRBJ2-7 | TRBV28 | TRBD2 | TGTGCCAGCAGTTTTTCTCGACTAGCGGGAGCAGTGGACGAGCAGTACTTC | CASSFSRLAGAVDEQYF
. | TRBJ2-2 | TRBV24-1 | . | TGTGCCACCAGTGACCGGGACGCGGAAACCGGGGAGCTGTTTTTT | CATSDRDAETGELFF
. | TRBJ2-7 | TRBV7-9 | TRBD2 | TGTGCCAGCAGCTTCAATAGCGGGCCTTACTCCTACGAGCAGTACTTC | CASSFNSGPYSYEQYF
. | TRBJ2-2 | TRBV27 | . | TGTGCCAGCAGTTTCCCTGGCGGGGAGTTGTTTTTT | CASSFPGGELFF